These T cell receptor beta chains were read from a single sample in a study of glioma-infiltrating T cells. TCRdb re-called the multiplex PCR reads through MiXCR, storing one row per CDR3 protein. The profile shows 160,000 or so distinct CDR3 sequences, roughly 45% of them singletons. Source material: glioma tissue, nonneoplastic brain tissue, or PBMCs (not recorded which). The origin of the receptors is a human donor with low-grade glioma or glioblastoma, undergoing nonglioma brain surgery, or in good health (not recorded which). Both conserved end residues are part of each CDR3. The D gene is left open where the match is weak. Clone sizes are given selectively: once, few, many, or a class where the clone is expanded.

>TRBV15|NA|TRBJ1-2|17|NA
CATSRYTRRRGNYGYTF
TGTGCCACCAGCAGATATACGCGAAGACGGGGCAACTATGGCTACACCTTC
>TRBV29-1|NA|TRBJ2-1|12|NA
CTVGFPPYEQFF
TGCACCGTTGGATTTCCCCCATATGAGCAGTTCTTC
>TRBV28|many|TRBJ2-7|14|TRBD1
CASSPGQGAYEQYF
TGTGCCAGCAGTCCAGGACAGGGGGCTTACGAGCAGTACTTC
>TRBV7-9|NA|TRBJ1-1|15|TRBD1
CASSTSGRDSMEAFF
TGTGCCAGCAGCACCTCAGGGCGGGACAGTATGGAAGCTTTCTTT
>TRBV4-1|many|TRBJ1-1|13|NA
CASSQDPTTEAFF
TGCGCCAGCAGCCAAGATCCGACAACTGAAGCTTTCTTT
>TRBV11-3|NA|TRBJ1-2|18|TRBD1
CASSLPRQMRDRTNGYTF
TGTGCCAGCAGCTTGCCGAGACAAATGAGGGACAGGACGAATGGCTACACCTTC
>TRBV28|NA|TRBJ2-1|15|TRBD2
CASKPAGNSYNEQFF
TGTGCCAGCAAACCAGCGGGGAACTCCTACAATGAGCAGTTCTTC
>TRBV4-1|few|TRBJ1-3|17|TRBD1
CASSQDTGTVSGNTIYF
TGCGCCAGCAGCCAAGACACTGGGACAGTCTCTGGAAACACCATATATTTT
>TRBV5-1|NA|TRBJ1-1|14|NA
CASSLATAQTEAFF
TGCGCCAGCAGCTTGGCCACAGCCCAGACTGAAGCTTTCTTT
>TRBV19|few|TRBJ2-2|13|NA
CASSMGYTGELFF
TGTGCCAGTAGTATGGGGTACACCGGGGAGCTGTTTTTT
>TRBV4-1|many|TRBJ2-1|17|TRBD2
CASSPSHPSGIFDEQFF
TGCGCCAGCAGCCCTTCCCACCCTAGCGGGATTTTCGATGAGCAGTTCTTC
>TRBV4-1|NA|TRBJ1-1|16|NA
CASSQVLGGRGTEAFF
TGCGCCAGCAGCCAAGTTCTCGGGGGGCGCGGGACTGAAGCTTTCTTT
>TRBV7-9|few|TRBJ2-3|15|TRBD2
CASSPPAGVADTQYF
TGTGCCAGCAGCCCCCCAGCGGGAGTGGCAGATACGCAGTATTTT
>TRBV5-1|many|TRBJ2-1|14|NA
CASSLAGSGHEQFF
TGCGCCAGCAGCTTGGCGGGGTCCGGCCATGAGCAGTTCTTC
>TRBV19|few|TRBJ1-5|13|NA
CASSTGTFQPQHF
TGTGCCAGTAGTACAGGGACATTCCAGCCCCAGCATTTT
>TRBV12-3/TRBV12-4|NA|TRBJ2-5|13|TRBD2
CASTRLAEETQYF
TGTGCCAGTACACGACTAGCGGAAGAGACCCAGTACTTC
>TRBV29-1|NA|TRBJ1-4|10|NA
CIVFEGASFF
TGCATCGTTTTTGAAGGAGCCAGTTTTTTT
>TRBV20-1|NA|TRBJ2-1|15|NA
CSAREGELDYNEQFF
TGCAGTGCTAGAGAGGGTGAACTGGACTACAATGAGCAGTTCTTC
>TRBV7-8|NA|TRBJ2-7|15|TRBD2
CASSSYVAGVDEQYF
TGTGCCAGCAGCTCCTACGTGGCGGGAGTTGACGAGCAGTACTTC
>TRBV20-1|NA|TRBJ2-7|18|TRBD2
CSAQTPGLAGGKSDEQYF
TGCAGTGCTCAAACACCGGGACTAGCGGGAGGGAAGTCCGACGAGCAGTACTTC
>TRBV7-6|NA|TRBJ2-3|16|NA
CASSLDQAGWPDTQYF
TGTGCCAGCAGCTTAGACCAGGCGGGATGGCCAGATACGCAGTATTTT
>TRBV20-1|many|TRBJ1-1|16|TRBD1
CSARVFGQGWDTEAFF
TGCAGTGCTAGAGTCTTCGGACAGGGATGGGACACTGAAGCTTTCTTT
>TRBV28|NA|TRBJ2-5|17|NA
CAISESNQRTKSGTQYF
TGTGCCATCAGTGAGTCGAATCAGAGGACCAAGTCTGGGACCCAGTACTTC
>TRBV28|medium-sized|TRBJ1-2|14|NA
CASSFQASNYGYTF
TGTGCCAGCAGTTTCCAAGCTTCTAACTATGGCTACACCTTC
>TRBV9|NA|TRBJ2-7|13|NA
CASSSMGEGEQYF
TGTGCCAGCAGCTCCATGGGCGAGGGTGAGCAGTACTTC
>TRBV27|many|TRBJ2-1|16|TRBD2
CASKGLAGFSYNEQFF
TGTGCCAGCAAGGGACTAGCGGGATTCTCCTACAATGAGCAGTTCTTC
>TRBV4-2|NA|TRBJ2-1|16|TRBD2
CASSQAGGGVYNEQFF
TGTGCCAGCAGCCAAGCCGGGGGGGGGGTCTACAATGAGCAGTTCTTC
>TRBV19|NA|TRBJ2-5|15|TRBD2
CASSTAGGTQETQYF
TGTGCCAGTAGTACAGCGGGAGGTACCCAAGAGACCCAGTACTTC
>TRBV12-3/TRBV12-4|NA|TRBJ2-5|12|NA
CASGRGVETQYF
TGTGCCAGCGGGAGGGGGGTCGAGACCCAGTACTTC
>TRBV7-9|once|TRBJ1-1|16|NA
CASSLAHGYLNTEAFF
TGTGCCAGCAGCTTAGCGCATGGATACTTGAACACTGAAGCTTTCTTT
>TRBV14|NA|TRBJ1-4|15|NA
CASSRAQGFNEKLFF
TGTGCCAGCAGCCGCGCACAGGGTTTTAATGAAAAACTGTTTTTT
>TRBV7-2|few|TRBJ2-7|17|NA
CASSLLPGPTKNYEQYF
TGTGCCAGCAGCTTACTCCCAGGGCCGACGAAAAATTACGAGCAGTACTTC
>TRBV20-1|many|TRBJ2-3|15|NA
CSARDTGGSTDTQYF
TGCAGTGCTAGAGATACTGGCGGTAGCACAGATACGCAGTATTTT
>TRBV28|NA|TRBJ2-7|14|NA
CASSLTERLYEQYF
TGTGCCAGTAGTTTGACTGAGCGGCTCTACGAGCAGTACTTC
>TRBV6-1|many|TRBJ2-7|13|TRBD1
CATERDSTYEQYF
TGTGCCACGGAACGGGACAGTACCTACGAGCAGTACTTC
>TRBV19|few|TRBJ1-5|14|NA
CASNGHTLDQPQHF
TGTGCCAGCAACGGACACACTCTGGATCAGCCCCAGCATTTT
>TRBV7-6|many|TRBJ1-1|12|NA
CASSRAVTEAFF
TGTGCCAGCAGCCGAGCGGTGACTGAAGCTTTCTTT
>TRBV15|NA|TRBJ2-1|12|NA
CATSRGGDEHFF
TGTGCCACCAGCAGAGGTGGGGATGAGCATTTCTTC
>TRBV28|many|TRBJ2-5|14|NA
CASSLAGGYETQYF
TGTGCCAGCAGTTTAGCAGGGGGGTACGAGACCCAGTACTTC
>TRBV20-1|NA|TRBJ2-7|15|TRBD2
CSASKTSGTYKEQYF
TGCAGTGCATCTAAAACTAGCGGGACCTACAAAGAGCAGTACTTC
>TRBV14|NA|TRBJ2-7|17|TRBD2
CASSQDREAGAYYEQYF
TGCGCCAGCAGCCAAGATCGTGAAGCGGGAGCCTACTACGAGCAATACTTC
>TRBV6-1|NA|TRBJ2-7|14|NA
CAIGRTEEAYEQYF
TGTGCCATCGGCCGGACAGAGGAGGCCTACGAGCAGTACTTC
>TRBV27|many|TRBJ2-3|17|TRBD2
CASSLFPIAGWSDTQYF
TGTGCCAGCAGTTTATTCCCTATAGCGGGATGGTCAGATACGCAGTATTTT
>TRBV28|many|TRBJ1-2|13|NA
CASSYGHGYGYTF
TGTGCCAGCAGTTATGGACACGGCTATGGCTACACCTTC
>TRBV20-1|NA|TRBJ2-4|15|TRBD1
CSRGGSRIKKNIQYF
TGCAGTAGAGGGGGCTCACGCATTAAAAAAAACATTCAGTACTTC
>TRBV9|NA|TRBJ2-1|14|TRBD2
CASSGTSGRREQFF
TGTGCCAGCAGCGGGACTAGCGGGAGACGCGAGCAGTTCTTC
>TRBV5-5|NA|TRBJ1-1|15|NA
CASSLRQVENTEAFF
TGTGCCAGCAGCTTGCGCCAGGTAGAGAACACTGAAGCTTTCTTT
>TRBV3-1|NA|TRBJ2-7|16|TRBD2
CASSQVGTRRDHEEYF
TGTGCCAGCAGCCAAGTCGGGACTAGACGTGACCACGAGGAGTACTTC
>TRBV3-1|NA|TRBJ1-1|15|NA
CASSPSGLSNTEAFF
TGTGCCAGCAGCCCGTCAGGGCTATCGAACACTGAAGCTTTCTTT
>TRBV3-1|few|TRBJ1-2|15|TRBD1
CASSEQGQGAGGYTF
TGTGCCAGCAGCGAGCAAGGACAGGGGGCTGGCGGCTACACCTTC